This T cell receptor beta chain originates from a study of OX40 agonist ivuxolimab in advanced cancers. About the research overall: Across the patients, intravenous ivuxolimab was delivered every 2 weeks at 0.01 to 10 mg/kg. Three patients showed partial responses: one hepatocellular carcinoma and two cutaneous melanoma cases.

Repertoires were generated with immunoSEQ multiplex PCR, while TCRdb's copy carries only in-frame clones and drops some. The sample has tens of thousands of clones; 84% are singletons. Germline V gene lookup returns CDR1 ENHRY and CDR2 SYGVKD. The CDR3 is 16 residues long. V gave up 5 bases and J gave up 3 bases; unmatched junction bases: 10. The sequences come from CD4+ or CD8+ T cells sorted from blood, collected in a trial of the OX40 agonist ivuxolimab. The gene calls are TRBV10-3 and TRBJ2-7; 10 positions agree with TRBD2. The origin of this receptor is an adult with an advanced solid tumor such as melanoma, head and neck, liver or kidney cancer. CDR3 bases: TGTGCCATCAGTCGGACTAGCGGAATCAAAAACTACGAGCAGTACTTC. This codes for CAISRTSGIKNYEQYF.